Listed below are T cell receptor beta chains from one sample, sequenced in a study of quantifying T cell responses using KT2 cells. TCRdb called the UMI-ligation and nested PCR reads again in MiXCR, with one record for every CDR3 protein. The profile shows about 33,000 distinct CDR3 sequences, 10% of them singletons. Input material: PBMCs spiked with cells of the T cell clone KT2. The source is a human donor. Each CDR3 is given with its conserved first and last residue. D genes are given only for firm matches.

>TRBJ1-1|NA|TRBV7-6
CACSPDRRSSGLIF
>TRBJ1-2|NA|TRBV12-3/TRBV12-4
CASISPEVPYGYTF
>TRBJ1-1|NA|TRBV12-3/TRBV12-4
CASSPGQSSVAFF
>TRBJ1-1|NA|TRBV12-5
CASGLVLETEAFF
>TRBJ1-6|TRBD1|TRBV5-1
CASSKGQGGVNTLHF
>TRBJ2-1|TRBD2|TRBV4-3
CASSQGTSGIYNEQFF
>TRBJ2-3|NA|TRBV5-1
CASSWGLPSTDTQYF
>TRBJ1-3|NA|TRBV7-3
CASSPGRFRVSGNTIYF
>TRBJ1-1|TRBD1|TRBV12-3/TRBV12-4
CASSAPHTRTGSVAFF
>TRBJ1-2|NA|TRBV4-1
CASSQGGAGKYGYTF
>TRBJ1-1|NA|TRBV20-1
CSASSGDTEAFF
>TRBJ1-2|NA|TRBV15
CATSYSGTYYGYTF
>TRBJ2-1|TRBD2|TRBV3-1
CASSQGLAVFNEQFF
>TRBJ2-5|TRBD1|TRBV11-2
CASSLGGQGPETQYF
>TRBJ1-1|NA|TRBV7-4
CASSLGQFTEAFF
>TRBJ2-7|NA|TRBV20-1
CSARDMSGASYEQYF
>TRBJ1-5|NA|TRBV2
CASRQGTSNQPQHF
>TRBJ1-5|NA|TRBV28
CASRAGVLGHQPQHF
>TRBJ2-1|NA|TRBV7-2
CASSPRARWSYNEQFF
>TRBJ1-1|NA|TRBV7-8
CASRAFNREGESFF
>TRBJ2-2|TRBD1|TRBV6-5
CASRKGQGRSNTGELFF
>TRBJ2-7|NA|TRBV12-3/TRBV12-4
CASSLEERPYEQYF
>TRBJ2-5|TRBD1|TRBV11-3
CASSPRTGGKMETQYF
>TRBJ1-1|NA|TRBV12-3/TRBV12-4
CASRPSGFSTEAFF
>TRBJ2-5|NA|TRBV19
CASSISEQTGETQYF
>TRBJ1-1|NA|TRBV5-4
CASSLSRLAENTEAFF